This T cell receptor (beta chain) originates from a study of regulatory T cells in long-lasting Graves disease. V was trimmed by 3 bases and J by 2 bases, leaving 15 bases between them. The CDR3 is 16 amino acids. Germline-derived CDR1 and CDR2 are SGHTA and FQGNSA. As to time point: newly diagnosed GD, antithyroid drugs for less than 3 months. PBMCs provided the RNA from which the TCR library was made. With regard to this clonotype: A read error is possible here, since a much larger clone lies one base away.

Assembly of TCR beta libraries relied on iRepertoire HTBI primers together with Arm-PCR of CDR3 regions. Via MiXCR, TCRdb re-called the multiplex PCR reads, giving one row per CDR3 protein. Of about 620,000 distinct CDR3 sequences in the sample, approximately 15% were seen once. This sample was also put to use in a study of T cells in Graves' hyperthyroidism and ophthalmopathy.

The sequences come from peripheral blood mononuclear cells (PBMCs), collected at new diagnosis, from a patient treated with antithyroid drugs. The V and J genes are TRBV7-2 and TRBJ2-3; D gene unclear. The receptor was isolated from a woman under 40 with Graves disease. CDR3 sequence: CASSFRLGLYTDTQYF. The CDR3 DNA follows: TGTGCCAGCAGCTTTCGGCTCGGGCTATACACAGATACGCAGTATTTT.